This record looks at one T cell receptor (beta chain) sequence and its context. No antigen is known for it. These data are taken from a study of shared clonotypes between healthy human individuals. Study-level background: Used for every donor were three CD4 naive, three CD4 memory, two CD8 naive and one CD8 memory plate. Overall study results and limits: Estimated richness values were generally larger in naive subsets than in memory subsets. Clonotype sharing across donors was expected to vary with sequencing depth.

The assay was immunoSEQ multiplex PCR, and TCRdb's table has in-frame clones only and misses some. This sample carries approximately 340,000 clones, around 70% of them seen once, and the ten largest clones take roughly 10%. J was trimmed by 5 bases and V by 6 bases; bases with no gene match: 14. The germline gives CDR1 MNHEY, CDR2 SMNVEV (reference sequence). The CDR3 contains 16 residues. The sequencing sample was made of memory CD4+ T cells sorted from blood. Subset denoted: CD45RA-negative fraction. J is TRBJ1-1 and V is TRBV27; 8 bases map to TRBD1. This clonotype originated in a man aged 25-40 years in good health. CDR3 in amino acids: CASSLNPGQGFTEAFF. CDR3 sequence (DNA): TGTGCCAGCAGCTTAAACCCCGGACAGGGTTTTACTGAAGCTTTCTTT.